What follows describes a single T cell receptor beta chain. What it binds is not known. The data were obtained in a study of T cells in localized non-small cell lung cancer. Broader study findings: Longer overall survival was linked to higher blood T cell density.

J lost 8 bases, V lost 4 bases, and 6 bases had no gene match. CDR3 size: 15 residues. CDR1 SGHNT and CDR2 YYREEE come from the germline V gene (reference sequence). Repertoires were generated with immunoSEQ multiplex PCR, while TCRdb's copy carries only in-frame clones and drops some. The data show fewer than 75,000 clones, with roughly 83% seen just once and approximately 1.2% held by the top ten. The TCR comes from an older female donor with stage I lung adenocarcinoma. Sequencing used peripheral blood, obtained before any cancer treatment. The chain links TRBV5-4 to TRBJ2-1, with 13 bases aligning to TRBD2. In nucleotides, the CDR3 is TGTGCCAGCAGCCCAGGGACTAGCGGGATTGATGAGCAGTTCTTC. Its protein is CASSPGTSGIDEQFF.